The text below deals with one T cell receptor beta chain. The antigen is undetermined. This entry belongs to a study of T cell responses to AZD1222 COVID-19 vaccine. Germline V CDR1 and CDR2: SGHVS, FQNEAQ. This CDR3 region has 14 residues. V lost 4 bases and J lost 7; bases outside the gene matches: 10. Study-level findings and limits: Across the whole spike, CD4 TCRs peaked at regions 160-218 and 743-854.

Sequencing was performed with immunoSEQ multiplex PCR; in TCRdb, only in-frame clones are kept and a portion is missing. The data hold about 56,000 clones, with 80% to 90% observed a single time. This chain connects TRBV7-8 to TRBJ2-7, with TRBD2 matching over 7 bases. This receptor was identified in an adult in good health. The specimen was peripheral blood, collected on day 0 of AZD1222 vaccination. The CDR3 loop is CASSSRRDYREQYF. The CDR3 DNA reads TGTGCCAGCAGCTCAAGACGGGACTATCGGGAGCAGTACTTC.